These T cell receptor beta chains were read from a single sample in a study of CD8 T cells in Susac syndrome. MiXCR, applied by TCRdb to the immunoSEQ multiplex PCR reads, yields one record per CDR3 protein. The sample consists of 150,000 to 200,000 distinct CDR3 sequences, 90% to 95% of them appearing once. The sequenced sample consisted of CD4+ T cells from PBMCs. Source of these receptors: a human donor in good health. Both conserved end residues are part of each CDR3. The D gene is left open where the match is weak. Rows may omit the clone size; those that give it use once, few, many or a size class.

j_call clone_size v_call d_call cdr3_length cdr3_nt cdr3_aa
TRBJ2-7 . TRBV7-9 TRBD2 15 TGTGCCAGCAGCGCTTTGGCGGGGGGGCCCTACGAGCAGTACTTC CASSALAGGPYEQYF
TRBJ2-3 . TRBV5-1 . 15 TGCGCCAGCAGCGGGTTAGGGGGAGGTCCAGATACGCAGTATTTT CASSGLGGGPDTQYF
TRBJ2-4 . TRBV28 TRBD2 16 TGTGCCAGCAGTTTAGGGACTAGCGGGGGGAAAAACATTCAGTACTTC CASSLGTSGGKNIQYF
TRBJ1-5 . TRBV12-3/TRBV12-4 TRBD1 13 TGTGCCAGCAGTTGGACAGGGAATCAGCCCCAGCATTTT CASSWTGNQPQHF
TRBJ2-1 . TRBV3-1 . 13 TGTGCCAGCAGCCAAATCGTGGACAATGAGCAGTTCTTC CASSQIVDNEQFF
TRBJ1-5 . TRBV24-1 TRBD1 14 TGTGCCACCAGTGACACGGGACAGTTTCAGCCCCAGCATTTT CATSDTGQFQPQHF
TRBJ1-2 . TRBV29-1 . 14 TGCAGCGTTGCCCGCAGGGACACTAACTATGGCTACACCTTC CSVARRDTNYGYTF
TRBJ2-7 . TRBV9 TRBD2 16 TGTGCCAGCAGCCCCCGGGCAGGCGGGGGATACGTCGAGCAGTACTTC CASSPRAGGGYVEQYF
TRBJ1-6 . TRBV25-1 . 15 TGTGCCAGCAGTGAATCTGGGGGCAAAAATTCACCCCTCCACTTT CASSESGGKNSPLHF
TRBJ1-2 . TRBV28 . 11 TGTGCCAGCAGTACTCGGGATGGCTACACCTTC CASSTRDGYTF
TRBJ2-7 . TRBV2 . 12 TGTGCCAGCAGGGAGACCCCCTACGAGCAGTACTTC CASRETPYEQYF
TRBJ1-5 . TRBV18 . 12 TGTGCCACCTCAGGATCAGGACAGCCCCAGCATTTT CATSGSGQPQHF
TRBJ1-6 . TRBV29-1 TRBD1 13 TGCAGCGTTACAGAAGGGGGCAGTTCACCCCTCCACTTT CSVTEGGSSPLHF
TRBJ1-1 . TRBV5-6 TRBD1 15 TGTGCCAGCAGCTCGATAGACAGGGCGGACACTGAAGCTTTCTTT CASSSIDRADTEAFF
TRBJ2-6 . TRBV11-1 . 20 TGTGCCAGCAGCTTAGGGATGTCGGGACACCCAAGCTCTGGGGCCAACGTCCTGACTTTC CASSLGMSGHPSSGANVLTF
TRBJ2-7 few TRBV29-1 . 15 TGCAGCGTAAGTCGGGGCCGATCCGGCTCCTACGAGCAGTACTTC CSVSRGRSGSYEQYF
TRBJ2-5 . TRBV6-5 . 14 TGTGCCAGCAGTTACTCGCCCGTCCGGGAGACCCAGTACTTC CASSYSPVRETQYF
TRBJ1-6 . TRBV20-1 TRBD1 15 TGCAGTGCTAGAGTCGGGACAGGGCGAAATTCACCCCTCCACTTT CSARVGTGRNSPLHF
TRBJ2-2 . TRBV7-2 TRBD1 16 TGTGCCAGCAGCCACCTTCGGACAGGGGACACCGGGGAGCTGTTTTTT CASSHLRTGDTGELFF
TRBJ1-2 . TRBV2 . 14 TGTGCCAGCAGGGCCGGGGCCGCTAACTATGGCTACACCTTC CASRAGAANYGYTF
TRBJ2-5 once TRBV20-1 TRBD1 15 TGCAGTGCTCGTTATGACAGGGCACCACAAGAGACCCAGTACTTC CSARYDRAPQETQYF
TRBJ1-4 . TRBV20-1 . 19 TGCAGTGCTAGGACAGCATTCGGTCACCGTTTAACGACTAATGAAAAACTGTTTTTT CSARTAFGHRLTTNEKLFF
TRBJ2-7 . TRBV10-3 . 14 TGTGCCATCAGACCGGGGCCCACCTTCTACGAGCAGTACTTC CAIRPGPTFYEQYF
TRBJ2-1 . TRBV5-1 TRBD1 16 TGCGCCAGCGAGGAAGGGACAGGGCCGAAGGGGAGTGAGCAGTTCTTC CASEEGTGPKGSEQFF
TRBJ2-1 . TRBV9 TRBD2 16 TGTGCCAGCAGCGCTCGACTAGCGGGGCCCTACAATGAGCAGTTCTTC CASSARLAGPYNEQFF
TRBJ1-3 . TRBV6-5 . 14 TGTGCCAGCAAAACAGTTGGCTCTGGAAACACCATATATTTT CASKTVGSGNTIYF
TRBJ2-3 . TRBV19 . 14 TGTGCCAGTAGTCTCCGACCGGGGATAGATACGCAGTATTTT CASSLRPGIDTQYF
TRBJ1-4 . TRBV2 . 15 TGTGCCAGCAGTGCGGTCGGGGGCCCCAATGAAAAACTGTTTTTT CASSAVGGPNEKLFF
TRBJ2-1 . TRBV5-6 . 12 TGTGCCAGCAGCTTGAACTCGGATGAGCAGTTCTTC CASSLNSDEQFF
TRBJ1-5 . TRBV20-1 . 18 TGCAGTGCTAGCAGAAGTTCGGTTGGGGGGCATAGCAATCAGCCCCAGCATTTT CSASRSSVGGHSNQPQHF
TRBJ2-3 . TRBV13 TRBD2 20 TGTGCCAGCAGCTTCAAGAGATTGGCTAGCGGGGGGGCCGTCGCAGATACGCAGTATTTT CASSFKRLASGGAVADTQYF
TRBJ1-1 . TRBV12-3/TRBV12-4 . 16 TGTGCCAGCAGTTCCCAGGACAGTTTCATGAACACTGAAGCTTTCTTT CASSSQDSFMNTEAFF
TRBJ2-5 . TRBV20-1 . 13 TGCAGTGCTAGAGCTCTCAGGGCTGGGACCCAGTACTTC CSARALRAGTQYF
TRBJ1-5 . TRBV2 . 15 TGTGCCAGCAGTGAGGGAACAGCGAGGAATCAGCCCCAGCATTTT CASSEGTARNQPQHF
TRBJ2-4 . TRBV5-1 . 14 TGCGCCAGCAGCTTGACGGTAGCCAAAAACATTCAGTACTTC CASSLTVAKNIQYF
TRBJ1-6 . TRBV5-1 . 15 TGCGCCAGCAGCTTGGCAGGGGCCTATAATTCACCCCTCCACTTT CASSLAGAYNSPLHF
TRBJ2-7 . TRBV29-1 TRBD1 12 TGCAGCGTGGGGACAGGATCCTACGAGCAGTACTTC CSVGTGSYEQYF
TRBJ2-1 . TRBV11-2 TRBD2 14 TGTGCCAGCAGTCTCGGGACTAGTCTAGGTGAGCAGTTCTTC CASSLGTSLGEQFF